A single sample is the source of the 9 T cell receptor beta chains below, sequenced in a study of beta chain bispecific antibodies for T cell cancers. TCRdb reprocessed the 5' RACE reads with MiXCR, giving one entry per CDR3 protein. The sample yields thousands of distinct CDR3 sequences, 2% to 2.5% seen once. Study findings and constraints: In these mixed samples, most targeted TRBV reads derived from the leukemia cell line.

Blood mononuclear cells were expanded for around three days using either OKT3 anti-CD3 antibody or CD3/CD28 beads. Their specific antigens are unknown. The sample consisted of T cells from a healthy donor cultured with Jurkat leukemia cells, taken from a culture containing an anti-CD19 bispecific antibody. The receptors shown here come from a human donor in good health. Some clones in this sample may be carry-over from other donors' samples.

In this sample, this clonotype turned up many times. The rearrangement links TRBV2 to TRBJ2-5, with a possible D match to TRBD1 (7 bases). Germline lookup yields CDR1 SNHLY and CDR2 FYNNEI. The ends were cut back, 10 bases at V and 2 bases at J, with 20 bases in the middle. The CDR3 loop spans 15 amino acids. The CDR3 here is CAIKLGGGLQETQYF. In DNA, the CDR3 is TGTGCCATCAAGTTAGGGGGCGGACTACAAGAGACCCAGTACTTC.

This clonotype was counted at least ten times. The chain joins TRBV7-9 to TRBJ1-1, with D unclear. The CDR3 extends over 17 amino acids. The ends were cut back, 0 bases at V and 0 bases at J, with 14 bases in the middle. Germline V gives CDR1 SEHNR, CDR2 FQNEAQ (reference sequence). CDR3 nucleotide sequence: TGTGCCAGCAGCTTAGCAGCGGACGTCATCATGAACACTGAAGCTTTCTTT. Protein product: CASSLAADVIMNTEAFF.

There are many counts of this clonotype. The CDR3, as DNA: TGTGCCAGCAGTTTCGGTCCCGGGACTGGGAAACTGTTTTTT. Translation: CASSFGPGTGKLFF. The chain is built from TRBV27 and TRBJ1-4; tentatively, D is TRBD1 (5 bases). Trimming left V 3 bases short and J 11 bases short, with 16 bases between. The CDR3 covers 14 residues. Germline values: CDR1 MNHEY, CDR2 SMNVEV (reference sequence).

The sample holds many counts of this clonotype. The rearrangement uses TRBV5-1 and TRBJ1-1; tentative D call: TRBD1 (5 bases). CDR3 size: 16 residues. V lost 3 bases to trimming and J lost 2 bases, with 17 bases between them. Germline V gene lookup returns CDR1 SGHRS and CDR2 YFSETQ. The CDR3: CASSSSPRDANTEAFF. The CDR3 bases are TGCGCCAGCAGCTCGTCCCCCAGGGATGCCAACACTGAAGCTTTCTTT.

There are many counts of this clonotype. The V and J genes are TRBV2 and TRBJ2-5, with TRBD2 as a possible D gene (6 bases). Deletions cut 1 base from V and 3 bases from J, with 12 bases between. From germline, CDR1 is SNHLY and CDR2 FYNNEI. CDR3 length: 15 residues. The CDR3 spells CASSEVRLEEETQYF. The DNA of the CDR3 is TGTGCCAGCAGTGAAGTGCGACTAGAAGAAGAGACCCAGTACTTC.

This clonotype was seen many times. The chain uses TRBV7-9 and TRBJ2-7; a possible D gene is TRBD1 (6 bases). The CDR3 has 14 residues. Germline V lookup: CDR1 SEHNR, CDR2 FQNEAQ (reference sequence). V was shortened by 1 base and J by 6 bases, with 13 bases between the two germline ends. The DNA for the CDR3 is TGTGCCAGCAGCTTAGGGACAGAACTCTCCGAGCAGTACTTC. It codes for CASSLGTELSEQYF.

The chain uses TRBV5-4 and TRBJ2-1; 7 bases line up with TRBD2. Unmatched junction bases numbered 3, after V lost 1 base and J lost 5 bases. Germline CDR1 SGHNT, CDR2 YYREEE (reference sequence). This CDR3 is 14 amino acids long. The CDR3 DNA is TGTGCCAGCAGCTTGTGGGGACTAAACAATGAGCAGTTCTTC. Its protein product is CASSLWGLNNEQFF.

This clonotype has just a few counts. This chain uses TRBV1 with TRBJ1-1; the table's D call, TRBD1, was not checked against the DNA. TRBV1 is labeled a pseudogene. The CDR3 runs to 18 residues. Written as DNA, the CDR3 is TGCACCAGCAGCCAAGTGTGGACAGGGGAGGATGGTAACACTGAAGCTTTCTTT. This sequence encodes CTSSQVWTGEDGNTEAFF.

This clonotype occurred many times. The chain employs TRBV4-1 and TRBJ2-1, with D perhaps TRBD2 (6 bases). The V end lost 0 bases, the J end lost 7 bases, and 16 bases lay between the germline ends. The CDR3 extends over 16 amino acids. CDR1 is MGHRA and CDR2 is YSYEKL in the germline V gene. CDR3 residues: CASSQDTGLGGNEQFF. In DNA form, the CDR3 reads TGCGCCAGCAGCCAAGATACTGGGCTTGGGGGGAATGAGCAGTTCTTC.